One sample yielded the 27 T cell receptor beta chains listed below, sequenced in a study of cytomegalovirus exposure and HLA in healthy donors. PCR used 60 Vbeta primers and 13 Jbeta primers. The table came from immunoSEQ multiplex PCR; TCRdb's copy has only in-frame clones and leaves some out. Recorded here are about 200,000 clones; the top ten clones represent almost 0.75%. The sequenced sample consisted of PBMCs. The receptors stem from a boy aged 10-17 years in good health and CMV-seronegative.

V gene TRBV30 combines with J gene TRBJ2-5; TRBD2 aligns across 13 bases. Germline CDR1 is GTSNPN and CDR2 is SVGIG (reference sequence). The CDR3 is made up of 13 amino acids. J lost 5 bases, V lost 8 bases, and 5 bases had no gene match. The CDR3 loop is CARGLAGRETQYF. The CDR3 coding sequence is TGTGCCCGGGGACTAGCGGGGCGGGAGACCCAGTACTTC.

The V call is TRBV27, the J call TRBJ2-7; tentatively, D is TRBD1 (7 bases). The germline V gene encodes CDR1 MNHEY and CDR2 SMNVEV (reference sequence). V lost 2 bases, J lost 5 bases, and 13 bases lay in between. This CDR3 contains 14 residues. This CDR3 is CASSLGGGANEQYF. CDR3 coding DNA: TGTGCCAGCAGTTTAGGAGGGGGCGCGAACGAGCAGTACTTC.

CDR3 region: CASSPQGSYSPLHF. The CDR3 nucleotides read TGTGCCAGCAGCCCGCAGGGTTCTTATTCACCCCTCCACTTT. The V and J genes are TRBV5-4 and TRBJ1-6, with D possibly TRBD1 on 5 matching bases. Germline CDR1 is SGHNT and CDR2 is YYREEE (reference sequence). CDR3 length equals 14 residues. Deletions cut 4 bases from V and 8 bases from J, with 13 bases between.

The V and J genes are TRBV4-1 and TRBJ2-7, with 8 positions matching TRBD2. The CDR3 contains 20 residues. The V and J ends lost 1 base and 0 bases, in that order; junction bases with no gene match: 17. Germline V gene lookup returns CDR1 MGHRA and CDR2 YSYEKL. CDR3 in DNA: TGCGCCAGCAGCCAAGGAGTCGGTCTTGTAGCGGGGATAAGCTCCTACGAGCAGTACTTC. Amino acid sequence: CASSQGVGLVAGISSYEQYF.

This chain uses TRBV2 with TRBJ2-7, with TRBD1 matching 8 bases. V lost 7 bases to trimming and J lost 3 bases; unmatched junction nucleotides: 11. The length of the CDR3 is 15 residues. Germline V lookup: CDR1 SNHLY, CDR2 FYNNEI. The CDR3 region has the DNA TGTGCCAGCAAGACTGACAGGGGCAGGGTCTACGAGCAGTACTTC. This encodes CASKTDRGRVYEQYF.

The J gene is TRBJ1-5, the V gene TRBV7-8, with TRBD1 matching over 8 bases. The CDR3 totals 14 residues. The germline V gene has CDR1 SGHVS and CDR2 FQNEAQ. The trim removed 3 bases at V and 4 bases at J, leaving 2 bases unmatched. CDR3 sequence: CASSLGDRNQPQHF. Written as DNA, the CDR3 is TGTGCCAGCAGCTTGGGGGACAGGAATCAGCCCCAGCATTTT. Filled out from reference TRBV7-8 and TRBJ1-5, the complete variable domain reads GAGVSQSPRYKVAKRGQDVALRCDPISGHVSLFWYQQALGQGPEFLTYFQNEAQLDKSGLPSDRFFAERPEGSVSTLKIQRTQQEDSAVYLCASSLGDRNQPQHFGDGTRLSIL.

The V gene is TRBV5-1, the J gene TRBJ2-5; 7 bases are a match to TRBD1. The J call is doubtful: the DNA matches TRBJ2-7 better. Germline V gives CDR1 SGHRS, CDR2 YFSETQ. The CDR3 contains 16 residues. The CDR3 bases are TGCGCCAGCAGCCTAGGGGGCGGTTCGGGTTCCTACGAGCAGTACTTC. Its protein is CASSLGGGSGSYEQYF.

This chain joins TRBV27 and TRBJ1-1; maybe TRBD1 (5 bases). Trimming took off 6 bases at V and 1 base at J, with 15 bases between the two ends. This CDR3 spans 15 amino acids. The germline V gene encodes CDR1 MNHEY and CDR2 SMNVEV (reference sequence). CDR3 nucleotide sequence: TGTGCCAGCAGCAAAAACCCCACAGGGAACACTGAAGCTTTCTTT. It yields the protein CASSKNPTGNTEAFF.

The chain couples TRBV13 to TRBJ1-4, with TRBD1 matching over 10 bases. This CDR3 is built from 14 residues. V lost 6 bases and J lost 6; bases outside the gene matches: 4. The germline CDR1 and CDR2 sequences are PRHDT and FYEKMQ (reference sequence). For the CDR3, the DNA is TGTGCCAGCAGTTTGACAGGGGGCGATGAAAAACTGTTTTTT. Protein product: CASSLTGGDEKLFF.

The genes are TRBV11-2 and TRBJ1-2; TRBD1 matches 9 bases. Trimming cost V 5 bases and J 8 bases; bases outside gene matches: 9. CDR3 length equals 14 residues. In germline, CDR1 is SGHAT, CDR2 FQNNGV. CDR3 loop: CASSPGQGSGGYTF. CDR3 nucleotides: TGTGCCAGCAGCCCGGGACAGGGAAGCGGGGGCTACACCTTC.

Turning to this clone: This specimen includes other DNA sequences encoding the same CDR3. The chain uses TRBV5-1 and TRBJ2-2; D uncertain. Trimming removed 0 bases from V and 4 bases from J, with 4 bases in between. Germline loops: CDR1 SGHRS, CDR2 YFSETQ. The CDR3 contains 13 residues. The CDR3 DNA reads TGCGCCAGCAGCTTGGACTCCACCGGGGAGCTGTTTTTT. It is translated as CASSLDSTGELFF.

The CDR3, as DNA: TGCGCCAGCAGCTTGGGACAGGGAGATTCCAATGAGCAGTTCTTC. It translates to CASSLGQGDSNEQFF. The chain is built from TRBV5-1 and TRBJ2-1; 7 bases line up with TRBD1. The CDR3 sequence is 15 residues long. The V segment lost 0 bases and the J segment 6 bases; nucleotides outside the gene matches: 6. Per the germline V gene, CDR1 is SGHRS and CDR2 is YFSETQ.

The rearrangement links TRBV19 to TRBJ1-1, with TRBD1 identical over 7 bases. Germline V gives CDR1 LNHDA, CDR2 SQIVND (reference sequence). Trimming cost V 4 bases and J 9 bases; bases outside gene matches: 8. This CDR3 spans 13 amino acids. The CDR3, as DNA: TGTGCCAGTAGTAGGGACAGAGGGCCTCAAGCTTTCTTT. Its translation: CASSRDRGPQAFF.

The chain couples TRBV6-1 to TRBJ2-7; weak D call: TRBD1 (5 bases). This CDR3 spans 14 amino acids. Deletions cut 11 bases from V and 6 bases from J, with 23 bases between. CDR1 is MNHNS, CDR2 SASEGT, per germline. The CDR3 DNA is TGTGCCGGGTCCCAAGCGACAGCGATCTCCGAGCAGTACTTC. Residues: CAGSQATAISEQYF.

The rearrangement links TRBV10-3 to TRBJ1-1; D remains unclear. V was cut by 2 bases and J by 7 bases, with 11 bases left in between. This CDR3 comprises 13 residues. CDR1 is ENHRY and CDR2 is SYGVKD in the germline V gene. The CDR3 DNA is TGTGCCATCAGTGAGCCCGGCCACAGTGAAGCTTTCTTT. This sequence encodes CAISEPGHSEAFF.

The chain has TRBV5-1 and TRBJ1-1; D gene uncertain. The CDR3 loop spans 12 amino acids. Per the germline V gene, CDR1 is SGHRS and CDR2 is YFSETQ. The V and J ends lost 8 bases and 4 bases respectively, with 12 bases between them. The CDR3 here is CASKLSGTEAFF. The CDR3 region has the DNA TGCGCCAGTAAACTGAGCGGCACTGAAGCTTTCTTT.

This chain connects TRBV28 to TRBJ1-1; maybe TRBD1 (6 bases). With 6 bases removed from V and 2 bases from J, the gap between germline ends came to 16 bases. CDR1 and CDR2 from the germline V gene are MDHEN and SYDVKM. The CDR3 spans 15 residues. DNA of the CDR3: TGTGCCAGCAGCTTACCAGGGGCGCTCAACACTGAAGCTTTCTTT. It encodes CASSLPGALNTEAFF.

The chain couples TRBV13 to TRBJ1-2, with 9 bases aligning to TRBD1. The CDR3 is 14 residues long. Trimming cost V 5 bases and J 6 bases; bases outside gene matches: 7. The germline V gene has CDR1 PRHDT and CDR2 FYEKMQ (reference sequence). The DNA of the CDR3 is TGTGCCAGCAGCAAATGGACAGGGGAGGATGGCTACACCTTC. Residues: CASSKWTGEDGYTF.

V and J are TRBV15 and TRBJ2-7; 9 bases map to TRBD1. Germline trimming cut 5 bases from V and 7 bases from J; bases unmatched to any gene: 18. CDR3 size: 17 residues. Germline V gene lookup returns CDR1 LNHNV and CDR2 YYDKDF (reference sequence). Here the CDR3 reads CATSEGTRTGELWEQYF. Written as DNA, the CDR3 is TGTGCCACCAGCGAAGGGACTCGGACAGGGGAGTTATGGGAGCAGTACTTC.

The chain employs TRBV7-9 and TRBJ2-3; 7 nucleotides agree with TRBD2. V lost 2 bases and J lost 4; bases outside the gene matches: 6. CDR1 SEHNR and CDR2 FQNEAQ come from the germline V gene (reference sequence). The CDR3 length is 15 residues. The CDR3 sequence is CASSLNSGLADTQYF. Here the CDR3 DNA reads TGTGCCAGCAGCTTAAATAGCGGGCTTGCAGATACGCAGTATTTT.

The genes are TRBV19 and TRBJ2-7, with TRBD1 identical over 7 bases. Germline trimming cut 6 bases from V and 5 bases from J; bases unmatched to any gene: 7. Germline V gives CDR1 LNHDA, CDR2 SQIVND (reference sequence). This CDR3 region has 13 residues. CDR3 in DNA: TGTGCCAGTAGACCCACAGGGGTTCACGAGCAGTACTTC. It specifies CASRPTGVHEQYF.

The CDR3, as DNA: TGTGCCAGCAGCTTAAGGACTAGCGGGGGAAACACAGATACGCAGTATTTT. Its translation: CASSLRTSGGNTDTQYF. V and J are TRBV7-8 and TRBJ2-3; 13 nucleotides align to TRBD2. CDR1 is SGHVS and CDR2 is FQNEAQ in the germline V gene. The CDR3 consists of 17 residues. Trimming cost V 2 bases and J 2 bases; bases outside gene matches: 4. The complete variable domain, with remaining parts taken from reference TRBV7-8 and TRBJ2-3, reads GAGVSQSPRYKVAKRGQDVALRCDPISGHVSLFWYQQALGQGPEFLTYFQNEAQLDKSGLPSDRFFAERPEGSVSTLKIQRTQQEDSAVYLCASSLRTSGGNTDTQYFGPGTRLTVL.

The chain carries TRBV19 and TRBJ1-5; D unclear. Germline V gives CDR1 LNHDA, CDR2 SQIVND (reference sequence). This CDR3 has 15 residues. Trimming removed 3 bases at V and 0 bases at J, with 9 bases between. CDR3 nucleotides: TGTGCCAGTAGTATTGATCAGAATAGCAATCAGCCCCAGCATTTT. Protein sequence: CASSIDQNSNQPQHF. The full variable domain, its missing parts supplied by reference TRBV19 and TRBJ1-5, is DGGITQSPKYLFRKEGQNVTLSCEQNLNHDAMYWYRQDPGQGLRLIYYSQIVNDFQKGDIAEGYSVSREKKESFPLTVTSAQKNPTAFYLCASSIDQNSNQPQHFGDGTRLSIL.

The chain uses TRBV7-2 and TRBJ2-5, with 7 bases lining up with TRBD1. The germline V gene has CDR1 SGHTA and CDR2 FQGNSA. The CDR3 totals 15 residues. V shed 2 bases and J 10 bases; nucleotides not matched to a gene: 13. CDR3 sequence reads: CASSLLGQTTEGQYF. CDR3 in DNA: TGTGCCAGCAGCTTATTGGGACAGACTACCGAAGGCCAGTACTTC.

The chain couples TRBV9 to TRBJ2-5; D may be TRBD1 (5 bases). From germline, CDR1 is SGDLS and CDR2 YYNGEE. This CDR3 spans 15 amino acids. The V end lost 8 bases, the J end lost 1 base, and 18 bases lay between the germline ends. The DNA for the CDR3 is TGTGCCAGTGGGGTGACTGGGGCATCCCAAGAGACCCAGTACTTC. The encoded protein is CASGVTGASQETQYF.

V is TRBV6-6 and J is TRBJ1-2; D is possibly TRBD1 (5 bases). The V end lost 5 bases, the J end lost 3 bases, and 13 bases lay between the germline ends. This CDR3 contains 14 residues. Germline V gene data show CDR1 as MNHNY and CDR2 as SVGAGI (reference sequence). The CDR3 region has the DNA TGTGCCAGCAGTCTGGGGGGGTCGGACTATGGCTACACCTTC. Protein: CASSLGGSDYGYTF.

This chain connects TRBV4-1 to TRBJ2-7; 7 positions agree with TRBD2. The CDR3 length is 15 residues. V lost 4 bases, J lost 2 bases, and 8 bases stayed unmatched. CDR1 and CDR2 from the germline V gene are MGHRA and YSYEKL. This CDR3 reads CASSPGGGATYEQYF. The DNA for the CDR3 is TGCGCCAGCAGCCCGGGAGGAGGGGCAACCTACGAGCAGTACTTC.